The 20 T cell receptor beta chains below all came from one sample that was sequenced in a study of cytotoxic CD8 clonotypes in ibrutinib-treated CLL. Generated by immunoSEQ multiplex PCR, the TCRdb table keeps only in-frame clones and is missing some. The sample holds 140,000 to 150,000 clones, 76% seen once. Sequenced here: PBMCs, sampled after 24 months of ibrutinib treatment. These receptors all stem from a human donor with chronic lymphocytic leukemia.

V and J are TRBV2 and TRBJ1-1, with 9 bases aligning to TRBD1. The CDR3 contains 16 residues. V was clipped by 6 bases and J by 5 bases; unmatched bases: 13. The germline gives CDR1 SNHLY, CDR2 FYNNEI. The CDR3 loop reads CASSAGTGSWGTEAFF. The DNA for the CDR3 is TGTGCCAGCAGCGCCGGGACAGGGTCTTGGGGGACTGAAGCTTTCTTT.

The J gene is TRBJ2-1, the V gene TRBV4-1; no firm D call. Germline lookup yields CDR1 MGHRA and CDR2 YSYEKL. The CDR3 spans 14 residues. V lost 0 bases and J 0 bases, leaving 3 bases between the germline ends. Here the CDR3 reads CASSQEDSYNEQFF. The CDR3 nucleotides read TGCGCCAGCAGCCAAGAGGACTCCTACAATGAGCAGTTCTTC.

The rearrangement joins TRBV6-6 to TRBJ1-3; unclear D gene. V was cut by 0 bases and J by 4 bases, with 7 bases left in between. The CDR3 covers 14 residues. Per germline, CDR1 MNHNY and CDR2 SVGAGI (reference sequence). In nucleotides, the CDR3 is TGTGCCAGCAGTTACTCCCCAGCCGGAAACACCATATATTTT. This encodes CASSYSPAGNTIYF.

The chain couples TRBV11-2 to TRBJ2-1, with a tentative D call TRBD2 (5 bases). This CDR3 comprises 14 residues. The ends were cut back, 5 bases at V and 0 bases at J, with 8 bases in the middle. The germline V gene has CDR1 SGHAT and CDR2 FQNNGV. In nucleotides, the CDR3 is TGTGCCAGCAGCCCGGGGTCCTCCTACAATGAGCAGTTCTTC. Protein: CASSPGSSYNEQFF.

The CDR3 coding sequence is TGTGCCAGCAGCCCCCGGGCTGAGCAGTTCTTC. Translated, it gives CASSPRAEQFF. This chain uses TRBV5-8 with TRBJ2-1; D call uncertain. V was clipped by 4 bases and J by 9 bases, with 8 bases between them. The length of the CDR3 is 11 residues. Germline assignment: CDR1 SGHTS and CDR2 YDEGEE.

The chain couples TRBV7-2 to TRBJ1-1; D may be TRBD1 (6 bases). There are 14 residues in the CDR3. The germline V and J ends were trimmed by 6 bases and 2 bases, with 13 bases remaining between them. Germline assignment: CDR1 SGHTA and CDR2 FQGNSA. CDR3 amino acids: CASSPTGANTEAFF. CDR3 nucleotide sequence: TGTGCCAGCAGTCCCACGGGGGCAAACACTGAAGCTTTCTTT.

The table lists this clone with a few counts. The V gene is TRBV19, the J gene TRBJ1-2, with D uncertain. Germline assignment: CDR1 LNHDA and CDR2 SQIVND (reference sequence). This CDR3 spans 11 amino acids. Trimming removed 5 bases from V and 5 bases from J, with 6 bases in between. CDR3 region: CASSSEYGYTF. CDR3 coding DNA: TGTGCCAGTAGTTCCGAGTATGGCTACACCTTC.

The gene calls are TRBV10-3 and TRBJ1-3, with 7 bases aligning to TRBD1. Looked up from germline, CDR1 is ENHRY and CDR2 is SYGVKD. Losses at the gene ends were 11 bases for V and 4 bases for J; bases not matched to a gene: 8. The CDR3 is 13 amino acids. CDR3 DNA sequence: TGTGCCGTTAGGGGGCTAGCGGGAAACACCATATATTTT. As protein: CAVRGLAGNTIYF.

The V gene is TRBV30, the J gene TRBJ2-5; 7 nucleotides match TRBD1. Trimming at V came to 1 base and at J to 6 bases, leaving 8 bases not matched to a gene. The CDR3 covers 14 residues. Per germline, CDR1 GTSNPN and CDR2 SVGIG (reference sequence). The CDR3 loop reads CAWSGKGGYQTQYF. The CDR3 nucleotides are TGTGCCTGGAGTGGGAAAGGGGGCTATCAGACCCAGTACTTC.

This clone was seen a single time. The chain employs TRBV11-2 and TRBJ1-3; D remains unclear. Trimming removed 8 bases at V and 4 bases at J, with 12 bases between. The CDR3 length is 13 residues. Germline assignment: CDR1 SGHAT and CDR2 FQNNGV. The CDR3: CASVTSWGNTIYF. DNA of the CDR3: TGTGCCAGCGTGACCTCTTGGGGAAACACCATATATTTT.

The genes are TRBV28 and TRBJ1-3, with D possibly matching TRBD1 (5 bases). The germline V and J ends were trimmed by 7 bases and 0 bases, with 22 bases remaining between them. CDR1 and CDR2 (germline): MDHEN, SYDVKM. The CDR3 runs to 18 residues. CDR3 bases: TGTGCCAGCACCAGCCCCCCGGGACTTTCGAGCTCTGGAAACACCATATATTTT. Translation gives CASTSPPGLSSSGNTIYF.

The table lists this clone with a count of one. The J gene is TRBJ1-5, the V gene TRBV27, with D possibly matching TRBD1 (5 bases). The CDR3 consists of 16 residues. Between the trimmed V and J ends, which lost 6 bases and 4 bases, there was a span of 19 bases. Per germline, CDR1 MNHEY and CDR2 SMNVEV (reference sequence). CDR3 sequence reads: CASSLTWDPRNQPQHF. CDR3 sequence (DNA): TGTGCCAGCAGCTTGACCTGGGACCCACGAAATCAGCCCCAGCATTTT.

The chain carries TRBV2 and TRBJ1-4, with 7 positions matching TRBD1. The length of the CDR3 is 15 residues. Looked up from germline, CDR1 is SNHLY and CDR2 is FYNNEI. J was trimmed by 7 bases and V by 4 bases; bases with no gene match: 9. As DNA, the CDR3 is TGTGCCAGCAGTGCCCAACAGGGGTTATCTGAAAAACTGTTTTTT. This sequence encodes CASSAQQGLSEKLFF.

This clone was observed a few times. This chain connects TRBV4-3 to TRBJ2-1; tentatively, D is TRBD2 (5 bases). There are 14 residues in the CDR3. V was cut by 0 bases and J by 8 bases, with 11 bases left in between. CDR1 and CDR2 (germline): LGHNA, YSLEER. The CDR3 here is CASSQDARRDEQFF. DNA for the CDR3: TGCGCCAGCAGCCAAGACGCCCGGCGGGATGAGCAGTTCTTC.

The CDR3 bases are TGTGCCAGTAGTCGACCGGGGCAGCCCCAGCATTTT. Translation: CASSRPGQPQHF. The V call is TRBV19, the J call TRBJ1-5; D gene ambiguous. CDR3 size: 12 residues. From germline, CDR1 is LNHDA and CDR2 SQIVND (reference sequence). V lost 5 bases and J lost 7, with 9 bases in between.

The chain joins TRBV28 to TRBJ2-1; D possibly matches TRBD1 or TRBD2 (6 bases each). V lost 7 bases and J 8 bases, leaving 18 bases between the germline ends. The germline CDR1 and CDR2 sequences are MDHEN and SYDVKM. CDR3 length: 14 amino acids. CDR3 amino acids: CASTSGAAADEQFF. CDR3 bases: TGTGCCAGCACCTCGGGGGCGGCCGCGGATGAGCAGTTCTTC.

The chain has TRBV5-6 and TRBJ2-1, with 9 nucleotides matching TRBD2. V dropped 3 bases and J dropped 9; count of bases not matched to a gene: 4. The V gene's germline CDR1 is SGHDT and CDR2 YYEEEE. This CDR3 contains 13 residues. The CDR3 nucleotides are TGTGCCAGCAGCTCGCTAGCGGGATTTGAGCAGTTCTTC. Residues: CASSSLAGFEQFF.

This chain connects TRBV6-1 to TRBJ1-3, with D possibly matching TRBD1 (6 bases). CDR3 length equals 14 residues. V dropped 5 bases and J dropped 3 bases, with 11 bases sitting between them. Germline V gene lookup returns CDR1 MNHNS and CDR2 SASEGT. This CDR3 reads CASSPRDIGNTIYF. The CDR3 bases are TGTGCCAGCAGTCCCCGGGACATTGGAAACACCATATATTTT.

In nucleotides, the CDR3 is TGTGCCAGCAGCCTCCCAGTTAACCCATTGGCGGAGCAGTACTTC. This codes for CASSLPVNPLAEQYF. V gene TRBV5-6 combines with J gene TRBJ2-7; the D is unclear. Trimming pared 4 bases from V and 7 bases from J, leaving 21 bases between. The CDR3 covers 15 residues. The germline gives CDR1 SGHDT, CDR2 YYEEEE.

J is TRBJ1-1 and V is TRBV5-6, with 10 bases that match TRBD1. V lost 4 bases and J lost 6; bases outside the gene matches: 9. The germline V gene encodes CDR1 SGHDT and CDR2 YYEEEE. The CDR3 has 15 residues. In nucleotides, the CDR3 is TGTGCCAGCAGCCCGGGGGACAGGGGTGGAGCTGAAGCTTTCTTT. Encoded protein: CASSPGDRGGAEAFF.